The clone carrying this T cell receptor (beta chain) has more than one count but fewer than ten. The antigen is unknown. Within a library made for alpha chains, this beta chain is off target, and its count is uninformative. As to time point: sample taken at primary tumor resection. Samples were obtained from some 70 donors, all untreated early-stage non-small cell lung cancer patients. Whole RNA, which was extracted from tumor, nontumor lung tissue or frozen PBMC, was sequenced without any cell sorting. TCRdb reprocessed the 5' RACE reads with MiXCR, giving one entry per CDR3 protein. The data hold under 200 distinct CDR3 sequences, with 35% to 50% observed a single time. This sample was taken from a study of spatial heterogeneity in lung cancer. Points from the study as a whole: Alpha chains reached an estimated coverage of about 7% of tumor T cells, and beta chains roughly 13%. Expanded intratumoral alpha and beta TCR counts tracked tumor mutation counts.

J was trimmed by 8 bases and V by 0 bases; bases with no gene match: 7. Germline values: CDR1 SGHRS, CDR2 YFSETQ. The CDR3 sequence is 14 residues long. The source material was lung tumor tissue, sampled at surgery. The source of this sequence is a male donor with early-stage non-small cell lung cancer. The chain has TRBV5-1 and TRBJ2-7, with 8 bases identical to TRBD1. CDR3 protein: CASSLEGQEFKQYF. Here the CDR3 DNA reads TGCGCCAGCAGCTTGGAGGGACAGGAATTCAAGCAGTACTTC. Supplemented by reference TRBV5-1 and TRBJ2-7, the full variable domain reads KAGVTQTPRYLIKTRGQQVTLSCSPISGHRSVSWYQQTPGQGLQFLFEYFSETQRNKGNFPGRFSGRQFSNSRSEMNVSTLELGDSALYLCASSLEGQEFKQYFGPGTRLTVT.